Following are 14 T cell receptor beta chains from one sample sequenced in a study of cytomegalovirus exposure and HLA in healthy donors (dated by TCRdb to about 2017). Library preparation was by the immunoSEQ multiplex PCR assay. The clones in this table, taken by TCRdb from immuneACCESS, are in-frame only. Not every clone is retained; where verified, under half of the shortfall comes from an unresolved V gene, and the cause of the rest is unknown. Within this sample are 130,000 to 150,000 clones, with roughly nine tenths of them counted one time only. Of the sample, 9% falls within the top ten clones. The specimen sequenced was PBMCs. Receptors originate from a woman aged 18-29 years in good health and CMV-seropositive.

This chain connects TRBV6-8 to TRBJ2-5; tentatively, D is TRBD2 (5 bases). The V gene's germline CDR1 is MNHGY and CDR2 SAAAGT. Trimming removed 4 bases from V and 2 bases from J, with 23 bases in between. The CDR3 loop spans 18 amino acids. This CDR3 is CASSSKTRTRGLQETQYF. In DNA form, the CDR3 reads TGTGCCAGCAGTTCAAAAACCCGGACCCGCGGGCTACAAGAGACCCAGTACTTC.

The chain employs TRBV19 and TRBJ2-1, with TRBD1 as a possible D gene (6 bases). CDR1 is LNHDA, CDR2 SQIVND, per germline (reference sequence). There are 15 residues in the CDR3. Trimming removed 0 bases from V and 2 bases from J, with 8 bases in between. CDR3 sequence reads: CASSIEGATYNEQFF. As DNA, the CDR3 is TGTGCCAGTAGTATAGAGGGGGCAACCTACAATGAGCAGTTCTTC.

Note on this clone: Its ends do not fully match the called genes, so a read error is possible. V and J are TRBV2 and TRBJ2-5; TRBD1 might be the D (6 bases). The germline V gene encodes CDR1 SNHLY and CDR2 FYNNEI. The CDR3 contains 15 residues. The DNA for the CDR3 is TGTGCCAGCATTGAAGGGATGGGGGCACAAGAGACCCAGTACTTC. Amino acid sequence: CASIEGMGAQETQYF.

A word on this clone: The junction departs from germline at one end; a sequencing error may be responsible. This chain links TRBV6-5 with TRBJ2-7; TRBD1 might be the D (6 bases). The germline V gene has CDR1 MNHEY and CDR2 SVGAGI. The CDR3 is 13 amino acids. The CDR3 DNA reads as TGTGCCAGCAGTTACTCTTATGGGGGCGAGGCGAACTTC. It translates to CASSYSYGGEANF.

J is TRBJ2-7 and V is TRBV7-2; 8 bases are shared with TRBD1. J was trimmed by 6 bases and V by 4 bases; bases with no gene match: 8. Looked up from germline, CDR1 is SGHTA and CDR2 is FQGNSA. CDR3 length: 14 amino acids. Here the CDR3 DNA reads TGTGCCAGCAGCTCAAGGGACAGGTTAAGCGAGCAGTACTTC. Translating it yields CASSSRDRLSEQYF.

This chain links TRBV28 with TRBJ2-1; D is possibly TRBD2 (5 bases). The CDR3 is 17 amino acids. Trimming cost V 3 bases and J 4 bases, with 19 bases left between them. In germline, CDR1 is MDHEN, CDR2 SYDVKM. The CDR3 region has the DNA TGTGCCAGCAGTTTGTCCCGCAGTTGGGAGAGGTACAATGAGCAGTTCTTC. It encodes CASSLSRSWERYNEQFF.

The chain couples TRBV18 to TRBJ1-1, with a weak D call TRBD1 (6 bases). Deletions cut 0 bases from V and 4 bases from J, with 12 bases between. This CDR3 region has 15 residues. In germline, CDR1 is KGHSH, CDR2 LQKENI. CDR3 residues: CASSPPRGRGTEAFF. Written as DNA, the CDR3 is TGTGCCAGCTCACCACCGAGGGGGAGAGGCACTGAAGCTTTCTTT. The variable domain in full, completed from reference TRBV18 and TRBJ1-1, reads NAGVMQNPRHLVRRRGQEARLRCSPMKGHSHVYWYRQLPEEGLKFMVYLQKENIIDESGMPKERFSAEFPKEGPSILRIQQVVRGDSAAYFCASSPPRGRGTEAFFGQGTRLTVV.

This clone has just one count. The genes are TRBV7-2 and TRBJ2-1; 11 bases are a match to TRBD2. The CDR3 spans 16 residues. Unmatched junction bases numbered 10, after V lost 5 bases and J lost 7 bases. From germline, CDR1 is SGHTA and CDR2 FQGNSA. CDR3 bases: TGTGCCAGCAGCCTATTCGGGACTAGCGGCTCGAATGAGCAGTTCTTC. Translated, it gives CASSLFGTSGSNEQFF.

This chain joins TRBV27 and TRBJ2-3, with TRBD2 matching 9 bases. Germline-derived CDR1 and CDR2 are MNHEY and SMNVEV (reference sequence). The CDR3 consists of 18 residues. The V segment lost 6 bases and the J segment 5 bases; nucleotides outside the gene matches: 18. The CDR3 region has the DNA TGTGCCAGCAGCCCCATCCTCAAGCGGGGGGCGATTGGAGATACGCAGTATTTT. It translates to CASSPILKRGAIGDTQYF.

This chain connects TRBV19 to TRBJ2-1, with 10 bases lining up with TRBD2. Germline CDR1 is LNHDA and CDR2 is SQIVND (reference sequence). This CDR3 has 18 residues. Losses at the gene ends were 5 bases for V and 0 bases for J; bases not matched to a gene: 10. DNA of the CDR3: TGTGCCAGTAGTTCACGGGGTAGCGGGGGGTACTCCTACAATGAGCAGTTCTTC. Translated: CASSSRGSGGYSYNEQFF.

The genes are TRBV2 and TRBJ1-3, with TRBD1 identical over 9 bases. This CDR3 has 16 amino acids. Looked up from germline, CDR1 is SNHLY and CDR2 is FYNNEI. The ends lost 4 bases at V and 0 bases at J; junction bases unmatched: 4. CDR3 DNA sequence: TGTGCCAGCAGTGGCGGGACAGGGCGCTCTGGAAACACCATATATTTT. It translates to CASSGGTGRSGNTIYF.

The rearrangement links TRBV9 to TRBJ1-3, with 8 bases fitting TRBD1. CDR1 is SGDLS and CDR2 is YYNGEE in the germline V gene. J was trimmed by 2 bases and V by 3 bases; bases with no gene match: 7. The CDR3 has 16 residues. The CDR3: CASSGQDRGAGNTIYF. The CDR3 bases are TGTGCCAGCAGCGGACAAGACAGGGGTGCTGGAAACACCATATATTTT.

As concerns this clone: Within the sample, other DNA sequences also encode this same CDR3. The chain carries TRBV7-2 and TRBJ2-7, with a possible D match to TRBD2 (6 bases). Germline CDR1 reads SGHTA; CDR2 reads FQGNSA. V was cut by 0 bases and J by 0 bases, with 6 bases left in between. The CDR3 has 14 residues. The CDR3 sequence is CASSLAGGSYEQYF. The DNA of the CDR3 is TGTGCCAGCAGCTTAGCGGGGGGCTCCTACGAGCAGTACTTC.

V and J are TRBV5-4 and TRBJ2-3; 9 nucleotides agree with TRBD2. Germline CDR1 and CDR2: SGHNT and YYREEE (reference sequence). The CDR3 length is 17 residues. The V segment lost 4 bases and the J segment 2 bases; nucleotides outside the gene matches: 11. CDR3 residues: CASSPGSGGTFTDTQYF. CDR3 coding DNA: TGTGCCAGCAGCCCGGGAAGCGGGGGGACCTTCACAGATACGCAGTATTTT. Full variable domain (outside the CDR3, taken from reference TRBV5-4 and TRBJ2-3): ETGVTQSPTHLIKTRGQQVTLRCSSQSGHNTVSWYQQALGQGPQFIFQYYREEENGRGNFPPRFSGLQFPNYSSELNVNALELDDSALYLCASSPGSGGTFTDTQYFGPGTRLTVL.